This T cell receptor beta chain was captured by sequencing in a study of shared clonotypes between healthy human individuals. Study-level findings and limits: Roughly 5% of naive CD4 clonotypes were shared across a handful of donors. Incompleteness in sorted-subset sequencing, despite large depth, was shown by rarefaction.

The V end lost 4 bases, the J end lost 9 bases, and 22 bases lay between the germline ends. Germline V CDR1 and CDR2: KGHSH, LQKENI. The CDR3 is made up of 16 amino acids. Points on this clone: Its cognate antigen is unknown.

TCRdb's table, derived via immunoSEQ multiplex PCR, lists solely in-frame clones and lacks some. The sample lists fewer than 850,000 clones, roughly 78% occurring once. This sequence originates from a woman between 25 and 40 years old in good health. The specimen sequenced was memory CD4+ T cells sorted from blood. This sample's subset: CD45RA-negative fraction. The chain uses TRBV18 and TRBJ1-5; TRBD1 might be the D (6 bases). Here the CDR3 DNA reads TGTGCCAGCTCACTTGGGCCTACAGGGCTGGGCGGGCCCCAGCATTTT. Translated, it gives CASSLGPTGLGGPQHF.